Each of the 30 T cell receptor beta chains below was sequenced from the same sample in a study of prognosis after radiotherapy for stage I lung cancer. The study amplified the TCR beta CDR3 region from genomic DNA. This amplification was carried out by two rounds of multiplex PCR. The first PCR round targeted every TRBV and TRBJ gene with specific primers. TCRdb re-called the multiplex PCR reads with MiXCR, one entry per CDR3 protein. Among approximately 17,000 distinct CDR3 sequences, approximately 30% were seen once, and the ten largest hold approximately 33%. The sequencing used PBMCs, collected before or after stereotactic body radiation therapy (not recorded which). These receptors all come from a donor over 45 with non-small cell lung cancer.

Concerning this clonotype: A far larger clone is one base from this, pointing to a likely read error. The chain uses TRBV11-1 and TRBJ2-7; perhaps TRBD1 as D (6 bases). Trimming pared 5 bases from V and 7 bases from J, leaving 21 bases between. The CDR3 spans 15 residues. Germline V CDR1 and CDR2: SGHAT, FQDESV (reference sequence). The CDR3 nucleotides read TGTGCCAGCAGCCCCGACAGGAGCTCCTACAATGAGCAGTACTTC. Protein sequence: CASSPDRSSYNEQYF.

This clonotype was detected ten times or more. This chain links TRBV24-1 with TRBJ1-2; D possibly corresponds to TRBD1 (5 bases). Looked up from germline, CDR1 is KGHDR and CDR2 is SFDVKD. V gave up 5 bases and J gave up 0 bases, with 12 bases separating them. The CDR3 runs to 15 residues. The CDR3 DNA sequence: TGTGCCACCAGTGCCTCGGGGGGAGCTAACTATGGCTACACCTTC. It specifies CATSASGGANYGYTF.

V gene TRBV20-1 combines with J gene TRBJ1-2, with D perhaps matching TRBD1 (5 bases). Germline CDR1 reads DFQATT; CDR2 reads SNEGSKA (reference sequence). Trimming removed 3 bases from V and 7 bases from J, with 15 bases in between. The CDR3 runs 13 residues. CDR3 DNA sequence: TGCAGTGCTAGCGACGCCCAGGGCTCTGGCTACACCTTC. It encodes CSASDAQGSGYTF.

This clonotype was counted ten times or more. The chain joins TRBV29-1 to TRBJ2-1, with D perhaps matching TRBD2 (5 bases). The CDR3 covers 14 residues. Trimming cost V 7 bases and J 1 base, with 14 bases left between them. CDR1 is SQVTM and CDR2 is ANQGSEA in the germline V gene. The DNA of the CDR3 is TGCAGCGCCCAACTAGGGCGTTCCTACAATGAGCAGTTCTTC. Amino acid sequence: CSAQLGRSYNEQFF.

As concerns this clonotype: Its ends do not fully match the called genes, so a read error is possible. This sequence joins TRBV5-6 and TRBJ2-7; D call uncertain. Per germline, CDR1 SGHDT and CDR2 YYEEEE. This CDR3 spans 12 amino acids. CDR3 protein: CASSVGIAAITF. DNA of the CDR3: TGTGCCAGCAGCGTGGGGATAGCAGCCATAACTTTC.

This clonotype was recorded many times. The gene calls are TRBV3-1 and TRBJ2-5; tentative D call: TRBD2 (6 bases). V lost 2 bases and J lost 0, with 13 bases in between. The CDR3 extends over 16 amino acids. Germline CDR1 LGHDT, CDR2 YNNKEL (reference sequence). The CDR3 protein is CASSQPGASYQETQYF. CDR3 DNA sequence: TGTGCCAGCAGCCAACCGGGAGCGTCGTACCAAGAGACCCAGTACTTC.

The chain uses TRBV20-1 and TRBJ2-3; D ambiguous. CDR1 is DFQATT, CDR2 SNEGSKA, per germline (reference sequence). Trimming removed 4 bases at V and 5 bases at J, with 16 bases between. This CDR3 has 14 amino acids. The CDR3 spells CSAISLDTLDTQYF. The CDR3 bases are TGCAGTGCTATATCTCTAGATACCTTAGATACGCAGTATTTT.

Of note for this clonotype: This likely reflects a read error, since a far larger clone is one base away. CDR3 in amino acids: CASSTLDNEQFF. CDR3 DNA sequence: TGTGCCAGCAGCACTCTGGACAATGAGCAGTTCTTC. The rearrangement joins TRBV7-9 to TRBJ2-5; no reliable D call. TRBJ2-1 matches the DNA end more closely, so the J call is doubtful. The CDR3 is 12 amino acids. Germline CDR1 reads SEHNR; CDR2 reads FQNEAQ (reference sequence).

As to this clonotype: A much larger clonotype is one base distant, so this may be a read error. The genes are TRBV28 and TRBJ2-1, with D unresolved. The CDR3 is made up of 14 amino acids. From germline, CDR1 is MDHEN and CDR2 SYDVKM. V lost 4 bases and J 5 bases, leaving 12 bases between the germline ends. The CDR3, as DNA: TGTGCCAGCAGTTCATTAGGCTCAGACAATGAGCAGTTCTTC. As protein: CASSSLGSDNEQFF.

This clonotype was recorded at least ten times. The chain links TRBV4-1 to TRBJ2-7; possibly TRBD1 or TRBD2 for D (5 bases each). Germline V gives CDR1 MGHRA, CDR2 YSYEKL. The V end lost 4 bases, the J end lost 2 bases, and 15 bases lay between the germline ends. The CDR3 sequence is 15 residues long. The CDR3 reads CASSRLWGFPYEQYF. The CDR3 region has the DNA TGCGCCAGCAGCCGTCTTTGGGGGTTCCCCTACGAGCAGTACTTC.

Ten or more counts support this clonotype. The gene calls are TRBV5-1 and TRBJ1-2; no clear D. Between the trimmed V and J ends, which lost 0 bases and 4 bases, there was a span of 7 bases. The germline V gene encodes CDR1 SGHRS and CDR2 YFSETQ. The CDR3 loop spans 13 amino acids. The CDR3 DNA reads as TGCGCCAGCAGCTTGGGGACCGGCTATGGCTACACCTTC. It is translated as CASSLGTGYGYTF.

The rearrangement links TRBV11-2 to TRBJ2-5; 13 nucleotides line up with TRBD2. CDR3 length: 16 residues. J was trimmed by 5 bases and V by 6 bases; bases with no gene match: 9. Looked up from germline, CDR1 is SGHAT and CDR2 is FQNNGV. CDR3 region: CASRVLAGGHGETQYF. For the CDR3, the DNA is TGTGCCAGCAGGGTACTAGCGGGAGGGCATGGGGAGACCCAGTACTTC.

This clonotype was counted many times. The chain couples TRBV3-1 to TRBJ1-3; weak D call: TRBD1 (5 bases). Per the germline V gene, CDR1 is LGHDT and CDR2 is YNNKEL (reference sequence). The CDR3 runs to 13 residues. V lost 7 bases and J lost 3, with 10 bases in between. CDR3: CASKGAGGNTIYF. CDR3 coding DNA: TGTGCCAGCAAAGGGGCAGGTGGAAACACCATATATTTT.

The chain has TRBV24-1 and TRBJ2-3, with 15 bases aligning to TRBD2. The CDR3 totals 18 residues. The germline CDR1 and CDR2 sequences are KGHDR and SFDVKD. Trimming at V came to 3 bases and at J to 7 bases, leaving 10 bases not matched to a gene. The CDR3 sequence is CATSDPGLAGGFSYTQYF. The CDR3 DNA follows: TGTGCCACCAGTGATCCCGGACTAGCGGGAGGGTTCTCATATACGCAGTATTTT.

This clonotype was picked up many times. V and J are TRBV7-9 and TRBJ2-1; 7 bases map to TRBD2. CDR1 is SEHNR, CDR2 FQNEAQ, per germline (reference sequence). With V trimmed by 5 bases and J by 4 bases, 8 bases remained unmatched. CDR3 length: 15 amino acids. CDR3 in DNA: TGTGCCAGCAGCCCTCTTGGGGGAGGGTACAATGAGCAGTTCTTC. This encodes CASSPLGGGYNEQFF.

A word on this clonotype: One junction end disagrees with the germline gene, perhaps due to a read error. The genes are TRBV20-1 and TRBJ2-3, with 8 bases identical to TRBD2. Per germline, CDR1 DFQATT and CDR2 SNEGSKA (reference sequence). The CDR3 totals 17 residues. The CDR3 loop is CSTSGGTRGSRTDTQYF. The CDR3 DNA is TGCAGTACTAGTGGCGGGACTAGAGGGAGTCGCACAGATACGCAGTATTTT.

This clonotype was seen repeatedly, ten times or more. This CDR3 reads CASSTPVAYEQYF. The CDR3 DNA reads TGTGCCAGCAGCACCCCGGTGGCCTACGAGCAGTACTTC. The gene calls are TRBV7-2 and TRBJ2-7; no firm D call. V was pared by 5 bases and J by 2 bases, with 10 bases between. CDR1 and CDR2 from the germline V gene are SGHTA and FQGNSA. The CDR3 is 13 residues long.

At least ten counts were recorded for this clonotype. The chain uses TRBV29-1 and TRBJ1-2, with no clear D. CDR3 length equals 14 residues. Germline CDR1 reads SQVTM; CDR2 reads ANQGSEA. The V gene lost 4 bases and the J gene lost 6 bases, with 18 bases spanning the gap. The CDR3 spells CSVAVMRAKNGYTF. The CDR3 nucleotides read TGCAGCGTTGCCGTGATGAGGGCCAAGAATGGCTACACCTTC.

In its sample, this clonotype is medium-sized. The chain is built from TRBV6-2 or TRBV6-3 and TRBJ2-1, with unresolved D. Germline loops: CDR1 MNHEY, CDR2 SVGEGT. Trimming removed 6 bases at V and 1 base at J, with 10 bases between. This CDR3 has 14 amino acids. CDR3 in amino acids: CASSRSPSYNEQFF. The CDR3 nucleotides read TGTGCCAGCAGCCGTAGCCCTTCCTACAATGAGCAGTTCTTC.

The table lists this clonotype with a count of one. A much larger clone differs by one base, so this may be a read error. V gene TRBV12-5 combines with J gene TRBJ2-7; tentatively, D is TRBD1 (6 bases). From germline, CDR1 is LGHNT and CDR2 FRNRAP. Trimming cost V 5 bases and J 5 bases, with 19 bases left between them. The CDR3 consists of 15 residues. CDR3: CASGPPPGVKDEQYF. CDR3 in DNA: TGTGCTAGTGGTCCCCCCCCAGGGGTTAAGGACGAGCAGTACTTC.

This clonotype was picked up many times. The chain has TRBV12-3 or TRBV12-4 and TRBJ2-1; no definite D call. CDR3 length: 13 residues. Trimming removed 6 bases from V and 9 bases from J, with 15 bases in between. This CDR3 reads CASRVSQGGEQFF. The CDR3 DNA sequence: TGTGCCAGCAGGGTGTCTCAAGGTGGTGAGCAGTTCTTC.

This clonotype was counted ten times or more. CDR3 region: CASSPPGATGNTIYF. The CDR3 DNA reads as TGTGCCAGCAGCCCTCCGGGGGCGACTGGAAACACCATATATTTT. The V call is TRBV9, the J call TRBJ1-3, with D possibly TRBD1 on 6 matching bases. The V end was cut by 4 bases, the J end by 2 bases, with 13 bases between. CDR1 is SGDLS, CDR2 YYNGEE, per germline. This CDR3 has 15 residues.

The rearrangement links TRBV5-1 to TRBJ2-1, with 9 bases matching TRBD2. J lost 4 bases, V lost 0 bases, and 11 bases had no gene match. Looked up from germline, CDR1 is SGHRS and CDR2 is YFSETQ. The CDR3 covers 18 residues. The CDR3 protein is CASSLACLGTSMYNEQFF. The CDR3 DNA is TGCGCCAGCAGCTTGGCGTGTCTAGGGACTAGCATGTACAATGAGCAGTTCTTC.

This clonotype was found many times. V usage is TRBV4-2 and J usage is TRBJ2-3; D not resolved. V lost 0 bases and J 2 bases, leaving 9 bases between the germline ends. Germline loops: CDR1 LGHNA, CDR2 YNFKEQ. This CDR3 has 15 amino acids. The DNA for the CDR3 is TGTGCCAGCAGCCAAGATAAGCGAATCACAGATACGCAGTATTTT. Translation: CASSQDKRITDTQYF.

There are many counts of this clonotype. The chain uses TRBV2 and TRBJ1-1; D perhaps matches TRBD1 (5 bases). This CDR3 region has 15 residues. Trimming left V 3 bases short and J 4 bases short, with 15 bases between. The V gene's germline CDR1 is SNHLY and CDR2 FYNNEI. CDR3 nucleotides: TGTGCCAGCAGTGATAATTGGGCGGGGGGCACTGAAGCTTTCTTT. It specifies CASSDNWAGGTEAFF.

This clonotype occurred many times. The chain uses TRBV18 and TRBJ2-7, with D perhaps given as TRBD1 or TRBD2 (5 bases each). The CDR3 is 14 amino acids. V was pared by 0 bases and J by 2 bases, with 8 bases between. The V gene's germline CDR1 is KGHSH and CDR2 LQKENI. Here the CDR3 DNA reads TGTGCCAGCTCACCACCCGGGGCAACCTACGAGCAGTACTTC. This codes for CASSPPGATYEQYF.

This clonotype was counted ten times or more. The chain is built from TRBV24-1 and TRBJ2-5, with D tentatively TRBD2 (6 bases). Germline V lookup: CDR1 KGHDR, CDR2 SFDVKD. CDR3 size: 14 residues. V shed 6 bases and J shed 2 bases, with 12 bases lying between them. CDR3 amino acids: CATSRRGTQETQYF. In nucleotides, the CDR3 is TGTGCCACCAGTCGGAGGGGCACACAAGAGACCCAGTACTTC.

Ten or more counts support this clonotype. The V gene is TRBV3-1, the J gene TRBJ1-2; D may be TRBD1 (6 bases). V was trimmed by 5 bases and J by 2 bases, leaving 12 bases between them. The CDR3 length is 14 residues. Germline CDR1 LGHDT, CDR2 YNNKEL (reference sequence). The CDR3 region has the DNA TGTGCCAGCAGCACCCCTGGACAGAACTATGGCTACACCTTC. Translation gives CASSTPGQNYGYTF.

This clonotype was recorded many times. The chain combines TRBV5-1 with TRBJ2-7, with D possibly being TRBD2 (6 bases). The CDR3 runs to 11 residues. Trimming removed 0 bases from V and 12 bases from J, with 10 bases in between. Germline V CDR1 and CDR2: SGHRS, YFSETQ. The CDR3 sequence: CASSLGDSWYF. The CDR3 bases are TGCGCCAGCAGCTTGGGGGACTCTTGGTACTTC.

This clonotype showed up many times. The gene calls are TRBV7-8 and TRBJ2-2; D is perhaps TRBD2 (6 bases). This CDR3 has 15 amino acids. Germline V lookup: CDR1 SGHVS, CDR2 FQNEAQ. V lost 5 bases, J lost 6 bases, and 16 bases lay in between. The CDR3 DNA sequence: TGTGCCAGCAGCAAAGGAGGGTCTCATTCCGGGGAGCTGTTTTTT. It encodes CASSKGGSHSGELFF.